The 10 T cell receptor beta chains below all came from one sample that was sequenced in a study of somatic reversion in DOCK8 deficiency. Using EuroClonality-NGS primers, TRB was amplified from around 110 ng genomic DNA in one-step amplicon PCR. One entry per CDR3 protein, called by TCRdb with MiXCR from the multiplex PCR reads. This table has several thousand distinct CDR3 sequences, about 22% appearing once. What was sequenced was peripheral blood. Source of these receptors: a human donor in good health.

This clonotype has a handful of counts. The rearrangement uses TRBV5-1 and TRBJ2-7; maybe TRBD2 (5 bases). Germline CDR1 is SGHRS and CDR2 is YFSETQ. V was pared by 4 bases and J by 3 bases, with 26 bases between. The CDR3 is 18 residues long. CDR3 residues: CASSPDLTPVSRGYEQYF. In DNA, the CDR3 is TGCGCCAGCAGCCCTGATCTAACCCCGGTAAGTCGGGGCTACGAGCAGTACTTC.

The chain links TRBV20-1 to TRBJ2-1, with D tentatively TRBD2 (5 bases). Germline assignment: CDR1 DFQATT and CDR2 SNEGSKA (reference sequence). Trimming removed 6 bases at V and 5 bases at J, with 17 bases between. This CDR3 comprises 14 residues. CDR3 sequence (DNA): TGCAGTGCCGTTGGACTCCGAGCGAACAATGAGCAGTTCTTC. Translation: CSAVGLRANNEQFF.

This chain links TRBV27 with TRBJ2-7; D is perhaps TRBD1 or TRBD2 (6 bases each). Germline V gene data show CDR1 as MNHEY and CDR2 as SMNVEV (reference sequence). CDR3 length: 16 residues. V gave up 0 bases and J gave up 2 bases, with 14 bases separating them. This chain's CDR3 is CASSLSGGPKTYEQYF. The CDR3 nucleotides read TGTGCCAGCAGTTTATCGGGGGGCCCAAAAACCTACGAGCAGTACTTC.

This clonotype is medium-sized. This chain connects TRBV12-3 or TRBV12-4 to TRBJ1-3; D is unresolved. V lost 8 bases to trimming and J lost 1 base, with 15 bases between them. The length of the CDR3 is 15 residues. CDR3 coding DNA: TGTGCCAGCTCCCTGGCCCTTTCGTCTGGAAACACCATATATTTT. Amino acid sequence: CASSLALSSGNTIYF.

The rearrangement joins TRBV10-2 to TRBJ1-3; TRBD1 matches at 7 bases. V was pared by 5 bases and J by 2 bases, with 15 bases of the junction left unmatched. This CDR3 has 18 residues. In germline, CDR1 is WSHSY, CDR2 SAAADI. CDR3 residues: CASSLWRGQATAGNTIYF. For the CDR3, the DNA is TGCGCCAGCAGTCTCTGGCGAGGACAGGCCACCGCTGGAAACACCATATATTTT.

The gene calls are TRBV28 and TRBJ2-7, with unresolved D. CDR3 length: 15 amino acids. The ends were cut back, 4 bases at V and 2 bases at J, with 15 bases in the middle. Germline loops: CDR1 MDHEN, CDR2 SYDVKM. Written as DNA, the CDR3 is TGTGCCAGCAGTTCCCCGGGCTCGAACCCCTACGAGCAGTACTTC. Encoded protein: CASSSPGSNPYEQYF.

Remarks on this clonotype: One junction end disagrees with the germline gene, perhaps due to a read error. The chain is built from TRBV9 and TRBJ2-2; 7 nucleotides match TRBD2. The CDR3 is 15 amino acids. CDR1 SGDLS and CDR2 YYNGEE come from the germline V gene. CDR3 sequence reads: CPSSVAGRHTGELFF. CDR3 DNA: TGTCCCAGCAGCGTAGCGGGTCGGCACACCGGGGAGCTGTTCTTT.

The chain carries TRBV3-1 and TRBJ1-2; D is perhaps TRBD1 (6 bases). V was trimmed by 4 bases and J by 4 bases, leaving 16 bases between them. Germline CDR1 and CDR2: LGHDT and YNNKEL (reference sequence). The CDR3 spans 15 residues. DNA of the CDR3: TGTGCCAGCAGCCGGGGTGGGGGGCCGGGCTATGGCTACACCTTC. Protein sequence: CASSRGGGPGYGYTF.

The chain uses TRBV4-2 and TRBJ1-2; D is unresolved. Germline V CDR1 and CDR2: LGHNA, YNFKEQ. V gave up 0 bases and J gave up 14 bases, with 13 bases separating them. This CDR3 spans 12 amino acids. CDR3 nucleotides: TGTGCCAGCAGCCAAGATGAGAGGAGTTTGACCTTC. This translates into CASSQDERSLTF.

By its share, this clonotype is medium-sized (0.01 to 0.1%). This chain uses TRBV7-9 with TRBJ1-1; D not certain. Germline CDR1 and CDR2: SEHNR and FQNEAQ (reference sequence). V lost 5 bases and J lost 1, with 2 bases in between. This CDR3 is built from 11 residues. The CDR3 loop is CASSRNTEAFF. Here the CDR3 DNA reads TGTGCCAGCAGCAGGAACACTGAAGCTTTCTTT.